The 5 T cell receptor beta chains presented below share a single source sample, sequenced in a study of T-cell reconstitution after alpha-beta-depleted transplantation in children. This sample's TCRbeta library carried unique molecular identifier barcodes. A single record per CDR3 protein comes from TCRdb applying MiXCR to the PCR reads. The sample carries 700,000 to 850,000 distinct CDR3 sequences, 15% to 20% recorded once. Sequenced here: PBMCs, mostly from graft donor cells, sampled 360 days after TCRalphabeta/CD19-depleted stem cell transplant. The source is a male patient under 18 who had a stem cell transplant for acute lymphoblastic leukemia, so the T cells may come from the graft donor.

This clonotype has more than one count but fewer than ten. CDR3 region: CASSQVGLAGTYNEQFF. In DNA, the CDR3 is TGCGCCAGCAGCCAAGTAGGACTAGCGGGGACCTACAATGAGCAGTTCTTC. This rearrangement joins TRBV4-1 to TRBJ2-1; TRBD2 matches at 12 bases. With 1 base clipped from V and 2 bases from J, the junction kept 3 bases outside the gene matches. The V gene's germline CDR1 is MGHRA and CDR2 YSYEKL. The CDR3 has 17 amino acids.

The table lists this clonotype with many counts. The V and J genes are TRBV29-1 and TRBJ2-1, with D unclear. Germline V gene sequence: CDR1 SQVTM, CDR2 ANQGSEA. The CDR3 sequence is 10 residues long. V was pared by 3 bases and J by 5 bases, with 2 bases between. The CDR3 sequence: CSVEDNEQFF. DNA of the CDR3: TGCAGCGTTGAGGACAATGAGCAGTTCTTC.

This clonotype showed up many times. The rearrangement links TRBV12-3 or TRBV12-4 to TRBJ2-7; a weak D match, TRBD2 (6 bases). Trimming pared 5 bases from V and 4 bases from J, leaving 21 bases between. The CDR3 spans 16 residues. The CDR3 loop reads CASSPWTLEGYYEQYF. The DNA of the CDR3 is TGTGCCAGCAGTCCCTGGACGCTGGAGGGTTATTACGAGCAGTACTTC.

The V call is TRBV21-1, the J call TRBJ2-3. TRBV21-1 is an annotated pseudogene. The CDR3 has 13 amino acids. As DNA, the CDR3 is TGTGCCAGCAGCAAAGCCAGAACAGATACGCAGTATTTT. It codes for CASSKARTDTQYF.

In this sample, this clonotype turned up a few times. The chain couples TRBV3-1 to TRBJ2-2; D gene uncertain. The CDR3 loop spans 14 amino acids. Trimming took 4 bases from V and 1 from J, leaving 7 bases between them. Germline loops: CDR1 LGHDT, CDR2 YNNKEL (reference sequence). Here the CDR3 reads CASSRHMNTGELFF. The CDR3 region has the DNA TGTGCCAGCAGCCGCCACATGAACACCGGGGAGCTGTTTTTT. Combining the CDR3 with reference TRBV3-1 and TRBJ2-2 gives the whole variable domain DTAVSQTPKYLVTQMGNDKSIKCEQNLGHDTMYWYKQDSKKFLKIMFSYNNKELIINETVPNRFSPKSPDKAHLNLHINSLELGDSAVYFCASSRHMNTGELFFGEGSRLTVL.